The 16 T cell receptor beta chains below all came from one sample that was sequenced in a study of shared clonotypes between healthy human individuals. Assay used: immunoSEQ multiplex PCR; TCRdb lists only in-frame clones, some missing. The data show 950,000 to 1,100,000 clones, more than 75% seen once. The sequencing input was memory CD4+ T cells from PBMCs. Subset defined: CD45RA-negative fraction. These receptors originate from a man in his late teens or twenties in good health. Some clones in this sample may be carry-over from other donors' samples.

This clone has just one count. This sample includes further DNA sequences coding for the same CDR3. The chain has TRBV6-5 and TRBJ2-7; D could derive from TRBD1 or TRBD2 (5 bases each). Per germline, CDR1 MNHEY and CDR2 SVGAGI. The V and J ends lost 8 bases and 3 bases respectively, with 11 bases between them. CDR3 length equals 12 residues. CDR3 in DNA: TGTGCCAGCGGGGGACGTGGCTACGAGCAGTACTTC. Its protein product is CASGGRGYEQYF.

This clone was detected a few times. This CDR3 reads CASNREGQETQYF. The CDR3 nucleotides read TGTGCCAGCAATAGGGAGGGCCAAGAGACCCAGTACTTC. The V gene is TRBV28, the J gene TRBJ2-5; 7 nucleotides match TRBD2. Germline CDR1 and CDR2: MDHEN and SYDVKM. CDR3 size: 13 residues. Trimming cost V 7 bases and J 1 base; bases outside gene matches: 3.

This clone was detected only a few times. This chain joins TRBV9 and TRBJ2-2; D may correspond to TRBD1 or TRBD2 (5 bases each). Deletions cut 2 bases from V and 6 bases from J, with 17 bases between. The CDR3 has 16 amino acids. Germline V gene data show CDR1 as SGDLS and CDR2 as YYNGEE. The CDR3 DNA reads as TGTGCCAGCAGCGTCGGGACGGCGATAAGCGCCGGGGAGCTGTTTTTT. Its protein product is CASSVGTAISAGELFF.

The genes are TRBV27 and TRBJ1-2; a possible D gene is TRBD1 (5 bases). The V gene's germline CDR1 is MNHEY and CDR2 SMNVEV (reference sequence). The CDR3 loop spans 13 amino acids. V dropped 3 bases and J dropped 7 bases, with 12 bases sitting between them. The CDR3 loop reads CASSFNWRGGYTF. The CDR3 DNA sequence: TGTGCCAGCAGTTTCAACTGGAGGGGTGGCTACACCTTC.

This sequence joins TRBV9 and TRBJ1-2; D possibly corresponds to TRBD1 (5 bases). Germline lookup yields CDR1 SGDLS and CDR2 YYNGEE. CDR3 length equals 14 residues. V was clipped by 3 bases and J by 3 bases, with 12 bases between them. CDR3 nucleotides: TGTGCCAGCAGCGCTGGGGGTGGGGACTATGGCTACACCTTC. It is translated as CASSAGGGDYGYTF.

The chain carries TRBV28 and TRBJ1-1; 7 positions agree with TRBD1. Germline assignment: CDR1 MDHEN and CDR2 SYDVKM. This CDR3 spans 15 amino acids. V shed 4 bases, J shed 3 bases, and the junction held 8 bases outside the gene matches. The CDR3 loop reads CASSSPGTGDTEAFF. In DNA, the CDR3 is TGTGCCAGCAGTTCCCCGGGCACAGGGGACACTGAAGCTTTCTTT.

The rearrangement joins TRBV5-1 to TRBJ1-1; 9 positions match TRBD1. The CDR3 runs 15 residues. Germline assignment: CDR1 SGHRS and CDR2 YFSETQ. The V segment lost 6 bases and the J segment 0 bases; nucleotides outside the gene matches: 6. CDR3 sequence: CASTTQGAVNTEAFF. For the CDR3, the DNA is TGCGCCAGCACCACACAGGGGGCTGTGAACACTGAAGCTTTCTTT. The variable domain in full, with the rest retrieved from reference TRBV5-1 and TRBJ1-1, is KAGVTQTPRYLIKTRGQQVTLSCSPISGHRSVSWYQQTPGQGLQFLFEYFSETQRNKGNFPGRFSGRQFSNSRSEMNVSTLELGDSALYLCASTTQGAVNTEAFFGQGTRLTVV.

The chain uses TRBV5-6 and TRBJ2-7; 10 bases line up with TRBD1. The CDR3 has 16 residues. CDR1 and CDR2 (germline): SGHDT, YYEEEE. V was pared by 2 bases and J by 6 bases, with 11 bases of the junction left unmatched. The CDR3 DNA is TGTGCCAGCAGCTTATCCCGGACAGGGGGGATGGCCGAGCAGTACTTC. This gives the protein CASSLSRTGGMAEQYF.

V is TRBV5-8 and J is TRBJ2-1; D is unclear. The CDR3 totals 13 residues. Deletions cut 5 bases from V and 3 bases from J, with 9 bases between. Per germline, CDR1 SGHTS and CDR2 YDEGEE. The CDR3 DNA is TGTGCCAGCAGGAAAGGGTACTACAATGAGCAGTTCTTC. It yields the protein CASRKGYYNEQFF.

The CDR3 here is CASSVGTGYTGELFF. Here the CDR3 DNA reads TGTGCCAGCAGCGTCGGGACAGGGTACACCGGGGAGCTGTTTTTT. The chain carries TRBV9 and TRBJ2-2; 9 nucleotides match TRBD1. The CDR3 consists of 15 residues. J gave up 3 bases and V 2 bases, and 2 bases lay outside the gene matches. CDR1 is SGDLS, CDR2 YYNGEE, per germline.

This sequence joins TRBV6-6 and TRBJ2-1; TRBD2 agrees at 9 bases. Germline CDR1 reads MNHNY; CDR2 reads SVGAGI (reference sequence). The CDR3 consists of 14 residues. With V trimmed by 6 bases and J by 5 bases, 5 bases remained unmatched. The CDR3 nucleotides are TGTGCCAGCAGAGGGGCTAGCGGGAACAATGAGCAGTTCTTC. It yields the protein CASRGASGNNEQFF.

The CDR3 DNA is TGTGCCAGCTCCCGACAGGGGGAAACTGGAAACACCATATATTTT. This codes for CASSRQGETGNTIYF. J is TRBJ1-3 and V is TRBV18, with 9 bases that match TRBD1. CDR1 KGHSH and CDR2 LQKENI come from the germline V gene. The V gene end was trimmed by 6 bases and the J gene end by 2 bases; junction bases not matched to a gene: 5. The CDR3 totals 15 residues.

In its sample, this clone was seen many times. The CDR3 region has the DNA TGTGCCAGCAGTGGCACGAACACCGGGGAGCTGTTTTTT. Translation gives CASSGTNTGELFF. The chain carries TRBV6-6 and TRBJ2-2; no clear D gene. The CDR3 length is 13 residues. Per germline, CDR1 MNHNY and CDR2 SVGAGI (reference sequence). V lost 5 bases and J 0 bases, leaving 4 bases between the germline ends.

CDR3 sequence reads: CARETETQSKNIQYF. The DNA of the CDR3 is TGTGCCAGGGAAACAGAAACCCAATCGAAAAACATTCAGTACTTC. The chain carries TRBV6-4 and TRBJ2-4, with no clear D. V shed 9 bases and J shed 4 bases, with 19 bases lying between them. The CDR3 has 15 residues. The germline CDR1 and CDR2 sequences are MRHNA and SNTAGT.

The gene calls are TRBV27 and TRBJ2-1; 9 bases match TRBD1. Trimming cost V 7 bases and J 4 bases; bases outside gene matches: 17. Germline V CDR1 and CDR2: MNHEY, SMNVEV (reference sequence). The CDR3 is made up of 18 amino acids. The CDR3 is CASTRLSGTGRIYNEQFF. Written as DNA, the CDR3 is TGTGCCAGCACAAGACTTTCCGGGACAGGGAGGATTTACAATGAGCAGTTCTTC.

The gene calls are TRBV29-1 and TRBJ1-1; unclear D gene. Germline V gene lookup returns CDR1 SQVTM and CDR2 ANQGSEA. This CDR3 is built from 13 residues. V lost 4 bases and J 0 bases, leaving 9 bases between the germline ends. The DNA for the CDR3 is TGCAGCGTTGTGACCCTCCTGAACACTGAAGCTTTCTTT. It codes for CSVVTLLNTEAFF.